This TCR beta chain comes out of a study of blood T cell repertoires in COVID-19. Repertoires were generated with immunoSEQ multiplex PCR, while TCRdb's copy carries only in-frame clones and drops some. Here the sample spans 50,000 or so clones, 90% being singletons. Trimming took off 3 bases at V and 11 bases at J, with 7 bases between the two ends. In germline, CDR1 is SNHLY, CDR2 FYNNEI. The CDR3 extends over 10 amino acids. The sample taken for sequencing was peripheral blood. The chain uses TRBV2 and TRBJ1-1; D remains unclear. The sequence came from a woman of 80 years or more with acute or convalescent COVID-19. The CDR3 sequence: CASSDPGAFF. CDR3 DNA sequence: TGTGCCAGCAGTGACCCTGGCGCTTTCTTT.